Listed below are T cell receptor beta chains from one sample, sequenced in a study of blood T cell repertoires in COVID-19. This table comes from immunoSEQ multiplex PCR, and its TCRdb copy is limited to in-frame clones, with some not included. The table shows approximately 140,000 clones, with roughly 78% occurring only once. The sequenced material came from peripheral blood. These TCRs come from a man in his fifties or sixties with acute or convalescent COVID-19. The CDR3 runs from the conserved cysteine through the conserved F or W. Clone size is shown for a subset of rows, as once, few, many or a class of expanded clone.

>.|TRBV7-2|TRBJ1-6
CASSLGLPPLHF
>.|TRBV30|TRBJ1-5
CAWSVPGGGQPQHF
>.|TRBV30|TRBJ2-7
CAWSPPGGNEQYF
>once|TRBV18|TRBJ2-7
CASSPPSTYEQYF
>once|TRBV4-2|TRBJ2-3
CASSPLGGYTDTQYF
>.|TRBV4-3|TRBJ2-5
CASSPSGGSETQYF
>.|TRBV9|TRBJ2-5
CASSVAGGPETQYF
>.|TRBV7-9|TRBJ1-2
CASSLAGDYGYTF
>once|TRBV27|TRBJ1-2
CASSLKREGITYGYTF
>.|TRBV7-9|TRBJ2-6
CASSLPNTGSYGANVLTF
>.|TRBV3-1/TRBV3-2|TRBJ1-2
CASSQVTSSGYTF
>.|TRBV5-1|TRBJ2-5
CASSPGQGFETQYF
>.|TRBV11-2|TRBJ1-5
CASSQGTASNQPQHF
>.|TRBV12-3/TRBV12-4|TRBJ1-2
CASGDTHYGYTF
>.|TRBV5-1|TRBJ1-3
CASSWSTGSGNTIYF
>.|TRBV7-8|TRBJ2-7
CASSSGLGGYEQYF
>.|TRBV4-2|TRBJ2-1
CASSHLSGRSYNEQFF
>few|TRBV12-3/TRBV12-4|TRBJ2-2
CASSQGAGELFF
>.|TRBV3-1/TRBV3-2|TRBJ2-4
CASSQVGGWNIQYF
>.|TRBV28|TRBJ1-1
CASSLTENTEAFF
>.|TRBV2|TRBJ2-2
CASNNANTGELFF
>.|TRBV28|TRBJ1-6
CASSFGQAYNSPLHF
>once|TRBV6-5|TRBJ1-2
CASSRGQGHGYTF
>.|TRBV2|TRBJ2-5
CASSELAGHGETQYF
>.|TRBV5-4|TRBJ1-2
CASSRGGNANPLGHGYTF
>.|TRBV11-2|TRBJ1-1
CASSPDFGLMNTEAFF
>.|TRBV29-1|TRBJ1-5
CSVEDLPPWLRQPQHF
>.|TRBV5-1|TRBJ2-7
CASSPALAGGHEQYF
>.|TRBV6-5|TRBJ2-3
CASGGSKADTQYF
>.|TRBV5-1|TRBJ2-1
CASSLARGGWADNEQFF
>.|TRBV7-6|TRBJ1-2
CASSPPGQGRYTF
>.|TRBV9|TRBJ1-1
CALTPGVYTEAFF
>.|TRBV4-3|TRBJ2-1
CASSQYEGDEQFF
>.|TRBV14|TRBJ1-2
CASSQDPGRTNYGYTF
>once|TRBV7-9|TRBJ2-5
CASSTAGTLQETQYF
>.|TRBV29-1|TRBJ2-7
CSVKLTYEQYF
>.|TRBV10-3|TRBJ2-2
CAISEGRDNTGELFF
>.|TRBV5-6|TRBJ1-5
CASSVLNQPQHF
>once|TRBV9|TRBJ1-6
CASSQGDSGSPLHF
>once|TRBV19|TRBJ2-5
CASSLAGGETQYF
>few|TRBV19|TRBJ1-1
CASSFTPSKAKGGTEAFF
>.|TRBV6-5|TRBJ2-5
CASHMDRTGTQYF
>few|TRBV4-2|TRBJ1-3
CASSHPTSRDSSGNTIYF
>once|TRBV7-2|TRBJ2-3
CASSTRTSGRTDTQYF
>.|TRBV5-1|TRBJ2-5
CASSFRGQETQYF
>.|TRBV5-1|TRBJ2-5
CASSLILPGFRRQETQYF
>.|TRBV6-5|TRBJ2-2
CASSSGQGVRGELFF
>.|TRBV18|TRBJ2-2
CASSPRTGDTGELFF
>.|TRBV7-9|TRBJ1-1
CASSLDRGPNTEAFF
>.|TRBV4-1|TRBJ2-7
CASSQGPWTGPSYEQYF
>.|TRBV6-6|TRBJ1-2
CASRSTAGYTF
>.|TRBV7-9|TRBJ2-3
CASSLDRGLKDTQYF
>.|TRBV30|TRBJ1-5
CAWSANRPNQPQHF
>few|TRBV6-1|TRBJ1-5
CASSEEGEGSQPQHF
>.|TRBV7-9|TRBJ2-1
CASSLVPAVANEQFF